The 17 T cell receptor beta chains in this list originate from one sample, sequenced in a study of blood T cell repertoires in COVID-19. Profiling relied on immunoSEQ multiplex PCR, and the TCRdb table lists in-frame clones only, not all of them. The sample has 310,000 or so clones, around 83% seen once. The sample was peripheral blood. These receptors were taken from a woman between 50 and 59 years old with acute or convalescent COVID-19.

The chain recombines TRBV10-2 with TRBJ2-5; a weak D match, TRBD2 (5 bases). Germline V gene lookup returns CDR1 WSHSY and CDR2 SAAADI. The length of the CDR3 is 13 residues. The ends were cut back, 6 bases at V and 5 bases at J, with 13 bases in the middle. The CDR3 protein is CASRGDFRETQYF. DNA for the CDR3: TGCGCCAGCAGGGGAGACTTTCGGGAGACCCAGTACTTC.

CDR3 DNA sequence: TGTGCCAGCATCGGGACACTAAGCTCCTACGAGCAGTACTTC. Its translation is CASIGTLSSYEQYF. V is TRBV28 and J is TRBJ2-7, with a possible D match to TRBD1 (6 bases). Germline V gene sequence: CDR1 MDHEN, CDR2 SYDVKM. The CDR3 consists of 14 residues. Trimming removed 7 bases at V and 0 bases at J, with 13 bases between.

In its sample, this clone was seen many times. The V call is TRBV5-8, the J call TRBJ1-1; 7 bases match TRBD1. Germline trimming cut 5 bases from V and 5 bases from J; bases unmatched to any gene: 3. The CDR3 sequence is 12 residues long. Germline V gene lookup returns CDR1 SGHTS and CDR2 YDEGEE. Here the CDR3 DNA reads TGTGCCAGCAGGTTACAGGGGACTGAAGCTTTCTTT. Its translation is CASRLQGTEAFF.

This clone has only a few counts. V is TRBV6-6 and J is TRBJ2-2, with unresolved D. From germline, CDR1 is MNHNY and CDR2 SVGAGI (reference sequence). CDR3 size: 12 residues. Trimming left V 7 bases short and J 1 base short, with 4 bases between. CDR3 residues: CASNRNTGELFF. CDR3 nucleotides: TGTGCCAGCAACAGGAACACCGGGGAGCTGTTTTTT.

This clone was seen repeatedly, ten times or more. The chain joins TRBV6-5 to TRBJ1-5; no firm D call. Germline V CDR1 and CDR2: MNHEY, SVGAGI. There are 13 residues in the CDR3. V was trimmed by 5 bases and J by 6 bases, leaving 11 bases between them. The CDR3 nucleotides are TGTGCCAGCAGTCTATACACGGGTCAGCCCCAGCATTTT. It is translated as CASSLYTGQPQHF.

The rearrangement links TRBV6-5 to TRBJ1-5; D is possibly TRBD1 (5 bases). Germline lookup yields CDR1 MNHEY and CDR2 SVGAGI. The CDR3 loop spans 15 amino acids. V was pared by 8 bases and J by 0 bases, with 14 bases between. The CDR3 DNA reads as TGTGCCAGCGGAACGGACATCACTAGCAATCAGCCCCAGCATTTT. As protein: CASGTDITSNQPQHF.

This chain joins TRBV2 and TRBJ2-2; unclear D gene. The CDR3 is made up of 14 amino acids. Deletions cut 0 bases from V and 5 bases from J, with 7 bases between. Germline assignment: CDR1 SNHLY and CDR2 FYNNEI. CDR3 sequence (DNA): TGTGCCAGCAGTGAAGCGTCCAGAACCGGGGAGCTGTTTTTT. Translating it yields CASSEASRTGELFF.

This chain uses TRBV30 with TRBJ2-3; D gene uncertain. This CDR3 region has 11 residues. Per germline, CDR1 GTSNPN and CDR2 SVGIG (reference sequence). Between the trimmed V and J ends, which lost 3 bases and 1 base, there was a span of 2 bases. In DNA, the CDR3 is TGTGCCTGGAGCGGCACAGATACGCAGTATTTT. This gives the protein CAWSGTDTQYF. Combining the CDR3 with reference TRBV30 and TRBJ2-3 gives the whole variable domain SQTIHQWPATLVQPVGSPLSLECTVEGTSNPNLYWYRQAAGRGLQLLFYSVGIGQISSEVPQNLSASRPQDRQFILSSKKLLLSDSGFYLCAWSGTDTQYFGPGTRLTVL.

The rearrangement uses TRBV11-3 and TRBJ2-7; 8 bases map to TRBD1. Germline V gene sequence: CDR1 SGHNT, CDR2 YENEEA. With 5 bases clipped from V and 3 bases from J, the junction kept 9 bases outside the gene matches. The CDR3 extends over 15 amino acids. CDR3 DNA: TGTGCCAGCAGCGACCCGACAGGGGTTGGCTACGAGCAGTACGTC. Amino acids: CASSDPTGVGYEQYV.

This chain links TRBV7-2 with TRBJ2-3; 13 bases are a match to TRBD2. The CDR3 is 16 amino acids. Germline CDR1 reads SGHTA; CDR2 reads FQGNSA. The junction had 6 bases not matched to a gene; V was cut back by 5 bases and J by 4 bases. The CDR3 bases are TGTGCCAGCAGCCACTTACTAGCGGGAGGGCCAGATACGCAGTATTTT. This encodes CASSHLLAGGPDTQYF.

Only one count was recorded for this clone. This chain uses TRBV24-1 with TRBJ2-7; 14 nucleotides match TRBD2. Germline CDR1 is KGHDR and CDR2 is SFDVKD. With V trimmed by 2 bases and J by 2 bases, 7 bases remained unmatched. CDR3 length equals 18 residues. The CDR3 region is CATSDCVRTSGGPYEQYV. The CDR3 bases are TGTGCCACCAGTGATTGCGTCCGGACTAGCGGGGGGCCCTACGAGCAGTACGTC.

This clone was found a few times. The chain combines TRBV5-1 with TRBJ1-1; D remains unclear. Trimming took off 7 bases at V and 5 bases at J, with 18 bases between the two ends. The CDR3 is made up of 14 amino acids. Germline V gene sequence: CDR1 SGHRS, CDR2 YFSETQ. The CDR3 DNA reads as TGCGCCAGCTCTACATCGAGCGGTGGAACTGAAGCTTTCTTT. The encoded protein is CASSTSSGGTEAFF.

This chain connects TRBV10-1 to TRBJ1-1; no reliable D call. This CDR3 is built from 13 residues. CDR1 WNHNN and CDR2 SYGVQD come from the germline V gene (reference sequence). The ends were cut back, 5 bases at V and 6 bases at J, with 13 bases in the middle. This CDR3 is CASSRVLLAEAFF. CDR3 coding DNA: TGCGCCAGCAGTCGGGTCCTTTTGGCTGAAGCTTTCTTT.

The chain joins TRBV5-4 to TRBJ1-4; TRBD1 matches at 7 bases. This CDR3 contains 15 residues. Germline values: CDR1 SGHNT, CDR2 YYREEE (reference sequence). The V gene end was trimmed by 3 bases and the J gene end by 7 bases; junction bases not matched to a gene: 9. The CDR3 region has the DNA TGTGCCAGCAGCTCTGGAGGGGGCCAGGTTGAAAAACTGTTTTTT. Translating gives CASSSGGGQVEKLFF.

The chain couples TRBV7-2 to TRBJ2-1; 10 bases agree with TRBD1. The CDR3 is 15 amino acids. Germline V gives CDR1 SGHTA, CDR2 FQGNSA. V lost 1 base to trimming and J lost 7 bases; unmatched junction nucleotides: 4. CDR3 DNA sequence: TGTGCCAGCAGCTTAGTTGGGACAGGGGTTAATGAGCAGTTCTTC. Translated: CASSLVGTGVNEQFF.

V and J are TRBV6-2 or TRBV6-3 and TRBJ2-7, with 9 bases lining up with TRBD2. The germline gives CDR1 MNHEY, CDR2 SVGEGT. The J segment lost 5 bases and the V segment lost 4 bases, leaving 9 bases of the junction unmatched. The CDR3 has 15 residues. In DNA form, the CDR3 reads TGTGCCAGCAGTTCCGTAGCGGGAGCACCGCACGAGCAGTACTTC. This gives the protein CASSSVAGAPHEQYF.

A few counts support this clone. The chain combines TRBV5-1 with TRBJ1-2; D unclear. The CDR3 runs to 16 residues. Trimming cost V 5 bases and J 8 bases, with 25 bases left between them. Looked up from germline, CDR1 is SGHRS and CDR2 is YFSETQ. The CDR3, as DNA: TGCGCCAGCAGGGTCCTTCCAGGTACATCCTCCTGGGGCTACACCTTC. Amino acid sequence: CASRVLPGTSSWGYTF.